Shown below are 18 T cell receptor beta chains from a single sample sequenced in a study of T cells in tuberculosis. Profiling relied on immunoSEQ multiplex PCR, and the TCRdb table lists in-frame clones only, not all of them. The table lists 30,000 to 35,000 clones, around 93% of them singletons. The specimen was PBMCs. The source is a donor aged 10 to 29 with latent tuberculosis or without tuberculosis infection. Some clones in this sample may be carry-over from other donors' samples.

The chain is built from TRBV12-2 and TRBJ2-4; the DNA was not used to check the table's D call, TRBD1. TRBV12-2 is a pseudogene. The CDR3 is 13 amino acids. CDR3 sequence (DNA): TGTGCAAGTCGCTTAGGACAGGGGAACATTCAGTACTTC. Protein sequence: CASRLGQGNIQYF.

This clone came up a few times. The chain has TRBV6-6 and TRBJ2-7; 9 nucleotides match TRBD2. The CDR3 consists of 15 residues. The V segment lost 5 bases and the J segment 6 bases; nucleotides outside the gene matches: 11. CDR1 is MNHNY and CDR2 is SVGAGI in the germline V gene (reference sequence). The chain's CDR3 is CASSPIAGDRTEQYF. The DNA for the CDR3 is TGTGCCAGCAGTCCCATAGCGGGAGACCGGACCGAGCAGTACTTC.

The chain combines TRBV4-1 with TRBJ2-1; no firm D call. The germline CDR1 and CDR2 sequences are MGHRA and YSYEKL. V was clipped by 1 base and J by 0 bases, with 28 bases between them. The CDR3 covers 22 residues. CDR3 coding DNA: TGCGCCAGCAGCCAAGGAGTTTCTAATCCCTGGCGGTCCCCGAGCTCCTACAATGAGCAGTTCTTC. This codes for CASSQGVSNPWRSPSSYNEQFF.

The V and J genes are TRBV19 and TRBJ1-4; D is possibly TRBD1 (5 bases). Trimming stripped 6 bases from V and 0 bases from J, with 14 bases between. Germline CDR1 is LNHDA and CDR2 is SQIVND (reference sequence). The CDR3 is 16 residues long. CDR3 in amino acids: CASSTGRDSTNEKLFF. In nucleotides, the CDR3 is TGTGCCAGTAGCACCGGACGGGACTCAACTAATGAAAAACTGTTTTTT.

V is TRBV6-5 and J is TRBJ2-7; 10 bases align to TRBD2. After removal of 5 bases from V and 1 base from J, the junction contained 5 bases not matched to a gene. The CDR3 extends over 15 amino acids. Germline CDR1 reads MNHEY; CDR2 reads SVGAGI. Here the CDR3 reads CASSPMTSGSYEQYF. CDR3 bases: TGTGCCAGCAGTCCGATGACTAGCGGGTCCTACGAGCAGTACTTC.

The rearrangement links TRBV4-2 to TRBJ1-1; D remains ambiguous. The CDR3 consists of 15 residues. The germline gives CDR1 LGHNA, CDR2 YNFKEQ. V was cut by 3 bases and J by 0 bases, with 11 bases left in between. CDR3 sequence reads: CASSHSTPLNTEAFF. For the CDR3, the DNA is TGTGCCAGCAGCCACTCAACACCGTTGAACACTGAAGCTTTCTTT.

The rearrangement uses TRBV5-1 and TRBJ1-1; TRBD1 might be the D (6 bases). CDR1 SGHRS and CDR2 YFSETQ come from the germline V gene. This CDR3 has 16 amino acids. The germline V and J ends were trimmed by 4 bases and 0 bases, with 16 bases remaining between them. The CDR3 DNA reads as TGCGCCAGCAGCCCCTATTCGGGACACTTGAACACTGAAGCTTTCTTT. The encoded protein is CASSPYSGHLNTEAFF.

The CDR3 loop reads CASSANSGGYNEQFF. In DNA form, the CDR3 reads TGTGCCAGCTCAGCTAATAGCGGGGGGTACAATGAGCAGTTCTTC. The chain is built from TRBV18 and TRBJ2-1; 10 nucleotides agree with TRBD2. V dropped 5 bases and J dropped 4; count of bases not matched to a gene: 5. CDR3 length equals 15 residues. Germline V gives CDR1 KGHSH, CDR2 LQKENI.

The chain couples TRBV2 to TRBJ2-3, with D maybe TRBD2 (5 bases). This CDR3 contains 18 residues. With 0 bases removed from V and 1 base from J, the gap between germline ends came to 17 bases. CDR1 is SNHLY, CDR2 FYNNEI, per germline. The DNA of the CDR3 is TGTGCCAGCAGTGAAGCGAGGGCCCTCCTACCCGGCACAGATACGCAGTATTTT. This gives the protein CASSEARALLPGTDTQYF.

V and J are TRBV7-2 and TRBJ2-1; 7 nucleotides agree with TRBD1. J gave up 1 base and V 5 bases, and 5 bases lay outside the gene matches. Germline V gene sequence: CDR1 SGHTA, CDR2 FQGNSA. This CDR3 has 15 residues. The DNA for the CDR3 is TGTGCCAGCAGCCCCCCAGGGGGTTCCTACAATGAGCAGTTCTTC. Its translation is CASSPPGGSYNEQFF. The whole variable domain, filled in from reference TRBV7-2 and TRBJ2-1, reads GAGVSQSPSNKVTEKGKDVELRCDPISGHTALYWYRQSLGQGLEFLIYFQGNSAPDKSGLPSDRFSAERTGGSVSTLTIQRTQQEDSAVYLCASSPPGGSYNEQFFGPGTRLTVL.

The chain uses TRBV29-1 and TRBJ2-1; D unresolved. The V end was cut by 7 bases, the J end by 0 bases, with 19 bases between. The germline CDR1 and CDR2 sequences are SQVTM and ANQGSEA. The CDR3 loop spans 16 amino acids. The CDR3: CSATEGAGRSYNEQFF. The CDR3 DNA reads TGCAGCGCGACCGAAGGCGCAGGCCGCTCCTACAATGAGCAGTTCTTC.

This sequence joins TRBV7-9 and TRBJ1-2; 8 bases are shared with TRBD1. V lost 3 bases and J lost 8; bases outside the gene matches: 2. This CDR3 has 12 amino acids. Germline CDR1 SEHNR, CDR2 FQNEAQ (reference sequence). CDR3: CASSFTGGGYTF. The CDR3 region has the DNA TGTGCCAGCAGCTTTACAGGGGGAGGCTACACCTTC.

The rearrangement links TRBV4-1 to TRBJ1-2; possibly TRBD1 for D (5 bases). This CDR3 is 14 amino acids long. Trimming took 0 bases from V and 6 from J, leaving 11 bases between them. Germline V gene data show CDR1 as MGHRA and CDR2 as YSYEKL. For the CDR3, the DNA is TGCGCCAGCAGCCAAGAGGCAGGGCGAAATGGCTACACCTTC. Encoded protein: CASSQEAGRNGYTF.

This chain connects TRBV10-1 to TRBJ2-7; TRBD2 aligns across 13 bases. This CDR3 is 14 amino acids long. Trimming at V came to 4 bases and at J to 6 bases, leaving 3 bases not matched to a gene. Germline CDR1 is WNHNN and CDR2 is SYGVQD (reference sequence). The CDR3 here is CASSGGLAGAEQYF. As DNA, the CDR3 is TGCGCCAGCAGTGGCGGACTAGCGGGAGCCGAGCAGTACTTC.

J is TRBJ1-5 and V is TRBV23-1, with D possibly TRBD1 on 5 matching bases. TRBV23-1 is an open reading frame, and its role is uncertain. CDR3 length: 15 residues. Trimming took off 3 bases at V and 2 bases at J, with 11 bases between the two ends. The CDR3, as DNA: TGCGCCAGCAGTCAGTGCAGGGAAGGCAATCAGCCCCAGCATTTT. Its translation: CASSQCREGNQPQHF.

The CDR3 spells CASSQAGGLRYEQYF. CDR3 coding DNA: TGTGCCAGCAGCCAGGCGGGAGGGCTCCGCTACGAGCAGTACTTC. The genes are TRBV5-8 and TRBJ2-7; TRBD2 matches 9 bases. V lost 4 bases to trimming and J lost 3 bases; unmatched junction nucleotides: 8. CDR3 length equals 15 residues. Germline CDR1 reads SGHTS; CDR2 reads YDEGEE.

V is TRBV6-1 and J is TRBJ2-2; the D is unclear. Trimming stripped 4 bases from V and 6 bases from J, with 15 bases between. The CDR3 extends over 15 amino acids. CDR1 MNHNS and CDR2 SASEGT come from the germline V gene. CDR3 in amino acids: CASSGSGAGSGELFF. CDR3 nucleotide sequence: TGTGCCAGCAGTGGGAGTGGCGCTGGGTCCGGGGAGCTGTTTTTT.

The chain recombines TRBV29-1 with TRBJ1-1; D not certain. CDR3 size: 8 residues. Germline CDR1 is SQVTM and CDR2 is ANQGSEA. V was trimmed by 4 bases and J by 11 bases, leaving 5 bases between them. CDR3 in DNA: TGCAGCGTTGGGGAGGCTTTCTTT. Translating it yields CSVGEAFF.